The 5 T cell receptor beta chains in this list originate from one sample, sequenced in a study of tumor-infiltrating lymphocytes in glioblastoma multiforme. Multiple V-beta primers and a C-beta primer amplified TCRB from RNA. TCRdb recomputed calls from the multiplex PCR reads with MiXCR, one row per CDR3 protein. The repertoire holds roughly 15,000 distinct CDR3 sequences, around 70% seen once, with 30% to 45% in the top ten. Sequenced sample: brain tumor tissue. These receptors were obtained from a male donor with glioblastoma.

This clonotype was counted between two and nine times. This likely comes from a read error, as the CDR3 has no conserved phenylalanine or tryptophan at its end. CDR3 loop: CSCPGGDAQYS. In DNA, the CDR3 is TGCAGCTGCCCGGGGGGGGATGCGCAGTATTCT. The V call is TRBV29-1, the J call TRBJ2-3, with TRBD2 matching over 8 bases. CDR3 length: 11 amino acids. V lost 8 bases and J lost 10; bases outside the gene matches: 8. Germline V gene lookup returns CDR1 SQVTM and CDR2 ANQGSEA.

With regard to this clonotype: This likely comes from a read error, as the CDR3 has no conserved phenylalanine or tryptophan at its end. V usage is TRBV12-3 or TRBV12-4 and J usage is TRBJ2-7, with D perhaps matching TRBD1 (6 bases). This CDR3 is 11 amino acids long. V was cut by 5 bases and J by 5 bases, with 7 bases left in between. CDR3 nucleotide sequence: TGTGCCAGCAGTCCAGGGGACGAGCAGTACCTC. This translates into CASSPGDEQYL.

By share, this clonotype counts as medium-sized (0.01 to 0.1%). This rearrangement joins TRBV12-3 or TRBV12-4 to TRBJ2-2; possibly TRBD1 for D (6 bases). Trimming pared 7 bases from V and 5 bases from J, leaving 11 bases between. The CDR3 spans 13 residues. CDR3 sequence (DNA): TGTGCCAGCAACGACCAGGGGACCGGGGAGCTGTTTTTT. Translated: CASNDQGTGELFF.

With respect to this clonotype: A much larger clone is a single base away; this may be a read error. Given the absence of the conserved phenylalanine or tryptophan at the CDR3 end, a read error is likely. The CDR3 bases are TGCCCCAGCAGCCACCACAGGGGGGGCACTGAAGCTTTCCTT. It specifies CPSSHHRGGTEAFL. The chain employs TRBV4-1 and TRBJ1-1; TRBD1 aligns across 8 bases. Germline loops: CDR1 MGHRA, CDR2 YSYEKL. This CDR3 has 14 amino acids.

Concerning this clonotype itself: At one of its ends the junction is not consistent with the germline gene, which may arise from a read error. The chain couples TRBV11-2 to TRBJ2-2; D perhaps matches TRBD1 (7 bases). In germline, CDR1 is SGHAT, CDR2 FQNNGV. This CDR3 comprises 16 residues. The CDR3 region is CSSRGMGAGVPGGLFF. The DNA for the CDR3 is TGTTCCAGCAGGGGGATGGGTGCTGGAGTCCCCGGGGGGCTGTTTTTT.